Following are 11 T cell receptor beta chains from one sample sequenced in a study of OX40 agonist ivuxolimab in advanced cancers. Clones were read by immunoSEQ multiplex PCR, and TCRdb kept only the in-frame ones, dropping some. This table has about 79,000 clones, 88% appearing once. Here the sequenced sample was CD4+ or CD8+ T cells sorted from blood, taken in a trial of the OX40 agonist ivuxolimab. These receptors all stem from an adult with an advanced solid tumor such as melanoma, head and neck, liver or kidney cancer.

J is TRBJ1-1 and V is TRBV6-1; a possible D gene is TRBD1 (6 bases). The ends were cut back, 5 bases at V and 4 bases at J, with 11 bases in the middle. This CDR3 comprises 13 residues. The germline gives CDR1 MNHNS, CDR2 SASEGT. In DNA form, the CDR3 reads TGTGCCAGCAGTTTACAGGGAGGCACTGAAGCTTTCTTT. This encodes CASSLQGGTEAFF.

The chain recombines TRBV30 with TRBJ2-2, with TRBD1 matching over 7 bases. J gave up 4 bases and V 2 bases, and 1 base lay outside the gene matches. The CDR3 loop spans 13 amino acids. CDR1 is GTSNPN and CDR2 is SVGIG in the germline V gene (reference sequence). The CDR3 here is CAWSQGVTGELFF. For the CDR3, the DNA is TGTGCCTGGAGTCAGGGGGTCACCGGGGAGCTGTTTTTT.

The gene calls are TRBV7-2 and TRBJ2-5; the D is unclear. The germline gives CDR1 SGHTA, CDR2 FQGNSA. The length of the CDR3 is 11 residues. Trimming stripped 9 bases from V and 2 bases from J, with 7 bases between. The CDR3 reads CASWWQETQYF. As DNA, the CDR3 is TGTGCCAGTTGGTGGCAAGAGACCCAGTACTTC. Combining the CDR3 with reference TRBV7-2 and TRBJ2-5 gives the whole variable domain GAGVSQSPSNKVTEKGKDVELRCDPISGHTALYWYRQSLGQGLEFLIYFQGNSAPDKSGLPSDRFSAERTGGSVSTLTIQRTQQEDSAVYLCASWWQETQYFGPGTRLLVL.

This chain's CDR3 is CASSTTGSETQYF. The CDR3 DNA is TGTGCCAGTAGTACGACAGGGAGTGAGACCCAGTACTTC. V and J are TRBV19 and TRBJ2-5, with 7 bases identical to TRBD1. Germline lookup yields CDR1 LNHDA and CDR2 SQIVND (reference sequence). With 4 bases clipped from V and 5 bases from J, the junction kept 4 bases outside the gene matches. CDR3 size: 13 residues.

The chain uses TRBV28 and TRBJ2-3, with D perhaps given as TRBD1 or TRBD2 (5 bases each). This CDR3 region has 15 residues. V was cut by 8 bases and J by 1 base, with 16 bases left in between. Germline CDR1 is MDHEN and CDR2 is SYDVKM. The CDR3 protein is CASLTSGTRTDTQYF. The CDR3 nucleotides are TGTGCCAGCCTCACATCAGGGACGCGCACAGATACGCAGTATTTT.

This clone has a count of ten or more. The gene calls are TRBV29-1 and TRBJ2-3, with 7 bases identical to TRBD2. The CDR3 runs to 16 residues. CDR1 SQVTM and CDR2 ANQGSEA come from the germline V gene. Losses at the gene ends were 2 bases for V and 2 bases for J; bases not matched to a gene: 10. CDR3 nucleotide sequence: TGCAGCGTTGAAAGGTTGGAGGGACTACCCACAGATACGCAGTATTTT. This gives the protein CSVERLEGLPTDTQYF.

The CDR3 sequence is CSGAPRLNTEAFF. Here the CDR3 DNA reads TGCAGCGGTGCACCGAGGCTGAACACTGAAGCTTTCTTT. This rearrangement joins TRBV29-1 to TRBJ1-1; no reliable D call. V lost 7 bases and J 0 bases, leaving 12 bases between the germline ends. In germline, CDR1 is SQVTM, CDR2 ANQGSEA. The CDR3 loop spans 13 amino acids.

This chain links TRBV30 with TRBJ1-2; D not certain. From germline, CDR1 is GTSNPN and CDR2 SVGIG (reference sequence). V was shortened by 2 bases and J by 6 bases, with 10 bases between the two germline ends. The CDR3 is 12 amino acids. The CDR3 DNA is TGTGCCTGGAGTCTCCAGACCAATGGCTACACCTTC. This sequence encodes CAWSLQTNGYTF.

This clone was recorded only once. This chain joins TRBV4-2 and TRBJ2-7; possible D gene TRBD1, 5 bases. Per germline, CDR1 LGHNA and CDR2 YNFKEQ. The germline V and J ends were trimmed by 1 base and 0 bases, with 10 bases remaining between them. The CDR3 extends over 15 amino acids. CDR3 protein: CASSQVGQISYEQYF. CDR3 nucleotide sequence: TGTGCCAGCAGCCAAGTGGGGCAGATCTCCTACGAGCAGTACTTC.

The CDR3 coding sequence is TGTGCCAGCAGTTTGAGATCTGAGCAGTTCTTC. Encoded protein: CASSLRSEQFF. The chain has TRBV28 and TRBJ2-1; D gene ambiguous. The CDR3 runs 11 residues. The V and J ends lost 3 bases and 9 bases respectively, with 6 bases between them. Germline V gene sequence: CDR1 MDHEN, CDR2 SYDVKM.

This clone showed up just once. The CDR3 here is CASSPSGGNEQFF. The CDR3 region has the DNA TGTGCCAGCAGTCCTTCAGGGGGCAATGAGCAGTTCTTC. The V and J genes are TRBV6-5 and TRBJ2-1, with 7 bases aligning to TRBD1. The germline gives CDR1 MNHEY, CDR2 SVGAGI. J was trimmed by 6 bases and V by 5 bases; bases with no gene match: 4. The CDR3 extends over 13 amino acids.